A single TCR beta chain is shown here with its context. Its antigen is unknown. The data were obtained in a study of blood T cells in healthy people across ages. Study-wide results and caveats: A strong correlation was found between TCR beta diversity and the percentage of naive T cells.

Primed by a sample-barcoded 5' primer and a J-beta primer mix, a second PCR proceeded for about 7 to 11 cycles. TCRdb re-analysed the 5' RACE reads in MiXCR, keeping a single row per CDR3 protein. The data contain over 500,000 distinct CDR3 sequences, roughly half of them singletons. V lost 2 bases to trimming and J lost 3 bases, with 8 bases between them. The CDR3 loop spans 13 amino acids. From germline, CDR1 is SEHNR and CDR2 FQNEAQ (reference sequence). Sequencing used blood. The V and J genes are TRBV7-9 and TRBJ2-7; maybe TRBD1 (6 bases). The sequence came from a woman aged 80 or over in good health. The CDR3 nucleotides read TGTGCCAGCAGCTTACAGGGGTACTACGAGCAGTACTTC. Translation gives CASSLQGYYEQYF.